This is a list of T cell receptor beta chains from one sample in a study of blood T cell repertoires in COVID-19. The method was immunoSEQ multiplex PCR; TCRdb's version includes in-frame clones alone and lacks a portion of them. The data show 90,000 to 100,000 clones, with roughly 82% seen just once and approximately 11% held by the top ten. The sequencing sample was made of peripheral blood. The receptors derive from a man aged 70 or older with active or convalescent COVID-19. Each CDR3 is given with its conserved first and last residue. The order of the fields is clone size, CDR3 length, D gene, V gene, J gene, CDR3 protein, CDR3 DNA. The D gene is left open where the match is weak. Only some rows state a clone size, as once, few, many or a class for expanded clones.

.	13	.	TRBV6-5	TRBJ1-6	CASSYGANSPLHF	TGTGCCAGCAGTTACGGGGCGAATTCACCCCTCCACTTT
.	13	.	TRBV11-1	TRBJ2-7	CASSLATTYEQYF	TGTGCCAGCAGCTTAGCTACTACCTACGAGCAGTACTTC
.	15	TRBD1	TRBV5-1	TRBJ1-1	CASSGGQGANTEAFF	TGCGCCAGCAGCGGTGGACAGGGGGCAAACACTGAAGCTTTCTTT
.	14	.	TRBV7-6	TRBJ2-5	CASTPSGQRETQYF	TGTGCCAGCACCCCCTCAGGGCAGAGAGAAACCCAGTACTTC
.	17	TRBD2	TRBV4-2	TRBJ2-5	CASSQDSQRGVRETQYF	TGTGCCAGCAGCCAAGATAGCCAGCGGGGGGTGAGAGAGACCCAGTACTTC
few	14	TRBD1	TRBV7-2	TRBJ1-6	CASSPDRGRTPLHF	TGTGCCAGCAGCCCTGACAGGGGTAGAACACCCCTCCACTTT
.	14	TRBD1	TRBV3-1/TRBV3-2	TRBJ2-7	CASSADRGFYEQYF	TGTGCCAGCAGCGCGGACAGGGGATTCTACGAGCAGTACTTC
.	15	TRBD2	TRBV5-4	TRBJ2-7	CASSPLAGGPAEQYF	TGTGCCAGCAGCCCCTTAGCGGGGGGGCCCGCCGAGCAGTACTTC
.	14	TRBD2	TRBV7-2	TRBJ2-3	CASSPSGFTDTQYF	TGTGCCAGCAGCCCTAGCGGTTTCACAGATACGCAGTATTTT
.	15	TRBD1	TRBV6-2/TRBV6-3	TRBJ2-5	CASSAAYRGQETQYF	TGTGCCAGCAGCGCCGCATACAGGGGGCAAGAGACCCAGTACTTC
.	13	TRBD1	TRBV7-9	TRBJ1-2	CASRSGQDYGYTF	TGTGCCAGCAGGTCGGGACAGGACTATGGCTACACCTTC
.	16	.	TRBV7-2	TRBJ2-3	CASSEGGAWVPDTQYF	TGTGCCAGCAGCGAAGGAGGGGCGTGGGTGCCCGATACGCAGTATTTT
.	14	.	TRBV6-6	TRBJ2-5	CASSLGGVVETQYF	TGTGCCAGCAGCCTCGGAGGGGTTGTGGAGACCCAGTACTTC
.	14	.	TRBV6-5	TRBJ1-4	CASSNSATNEKLFF	TGTGCCAGCAGTAACAGTGCAACTAATGAAAAACTGTTTTTT
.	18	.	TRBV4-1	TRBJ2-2	CASSQVWSRGGPPGELFF	TGCGCCAGCAGCCAAGTGTGGTCCAGGGGCGGACCGCCCGGGGAGCTGTTTTTT
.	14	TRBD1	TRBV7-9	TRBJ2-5	CASSPDRAGETQYF	TGTGCCAGCAGCCCGGACAGGGCAGGAGAGACCCAGTACTTC
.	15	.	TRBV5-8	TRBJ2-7	CASSLARGLRYEQYF	TGTGCCAGCAGCTTGGCAAGGGGCCTTCGGTACGAGCAGTACTTC
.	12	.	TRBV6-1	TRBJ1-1	CASSERVFGAFF	TGTGCCAGCAGTGAACGGGTCTTTGGAGCTTTCTTT
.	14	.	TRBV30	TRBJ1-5	CAWSGGGSNQPQHF	TGTGCCTGGAGTGGGGGGGGCAGCAATCAGCCCCAGCATTTT
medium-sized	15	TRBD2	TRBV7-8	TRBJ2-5	CASSDFGGGVRAQYF	TGTGCCAGCAGCGACTTTGGCGGGGGGGTTCGGGCCCAGTACTTC
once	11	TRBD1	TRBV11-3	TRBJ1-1	CASSFRGQVFF	TGTGCCAGCAGCTTTAGGGGACAGGTTTTCTTT
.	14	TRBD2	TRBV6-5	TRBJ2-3	CASRSLAGGETQYF	TGTGCCAGCAGGTCACTAGCGGGGGGAGAGACGCAGTATTTT
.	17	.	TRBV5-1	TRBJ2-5	CASSAQGLGIGQETQYF	TGCGCCAGCAGCGCACAGGGTTTGGGGATCGGTCAGGAGACCCAGTACTTC
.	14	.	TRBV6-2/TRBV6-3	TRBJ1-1	CASSLAYMNTEAFF	TGTGCCAGCAGTTTGGCTTACATGAACACTGAAGCTTTCTTT